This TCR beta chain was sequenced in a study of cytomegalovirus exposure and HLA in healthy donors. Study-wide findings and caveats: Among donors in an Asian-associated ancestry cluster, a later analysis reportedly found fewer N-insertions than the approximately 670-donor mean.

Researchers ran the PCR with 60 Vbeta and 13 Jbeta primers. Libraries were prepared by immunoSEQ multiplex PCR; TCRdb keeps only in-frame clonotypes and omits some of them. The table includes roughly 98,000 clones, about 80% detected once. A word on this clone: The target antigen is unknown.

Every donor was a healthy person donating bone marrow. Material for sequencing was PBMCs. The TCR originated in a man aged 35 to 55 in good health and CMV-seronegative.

CDR3 sequence reads: CASSYTKDSFYGYTF. The DNA for the CDR3 is TGTGCCAGCAGTTACACCAAGGACAGCTTCTATGGCTACACCTTC. This chain uses TRBV5-7 with TRBJ1-2; D is perhaps TRBD1 (6 bases). TRBV5-7 qualifies as an ORF whose function is uncertain. This CDR3 spans 15 amino acids. The ends were cut back, 5 bases at V and 4 bases at J, with 18 bases in the middle.